The following is a TCR beta chain sequence with its context. The antigen is unknown. The data derive from a study of shared clonotypes between healthy human individuals. Study results and caveats: Some clonotypes were shared by all four sorted-subset donors, while others were not shared. The non-shared ones had lower generation probabilities than the shared ones.

CDR1 is SGDLS and CDR2 is YYNGEE in the germline V gene. V lost 4 bases to trimming and J lost 6 bases, with 16 bases between them. The length of the CDR3 is 14 residues. Profiled with immunoSEQ multiplex PCR; TCRdb holds only in-frame clones, not every one. The sample includes roughly 300,000 clones, over 75% of them seen just once. The chain joins TRBV9 to TRBJ1-1; D ambiguous. Sequencing used memory CD8+ T cells sorted from blood. Subset defined: CD45RO+ cells pooled with CCR7-negative TemRA cells. The receptor was derived from a man between 18 and 29 years old in good health. The CDR3 sequence is CASSPGSNPAEAFF. The CDR3 bases are TGTGCCAGCAGCCCTGGGTCAAACCCAGCTGAAGCTTTCTTT.